Listed below are T cell receptor beta chains from one sample, sequenced in a study of radiotherapy plus CTLA-4 blockade in lung cancer. Method: immunoSEQ multiplex PCR; TCRdb's copy keeps in-frame clones and lacks some. The sample has 40,000 or so clones, over 65% seen once. Sequenced material: peripheral blood, taken from a patient treated with radiotherapy plus ipilimumab. Source of these receptors: a human donor with non-small cell lung cancer who had stable disease on radiotherapy plus ipilimumab. CDR3s include the opening cysteine and the closing phenylalanine or tryptophan. Fields, in order: J gene, V gene, clone size, CDR3 protein. Clone size is shown for a subset of rows, as once, few, many or a class of expanded clone.

>TRBJ1-2|TRBV18|NA
CASSPGRNYGYTF
>TRBJ1-1|TRBV6-6|NA
CASSPRGANTEAFF
>TRBJ2-1|TRBV2|NA
CASSESLAGTGNEQFF
>TRBJ1-2|TRBV19|NA
CASSRRGEANYGYTF
>TRBJ2-5|TRBV6-1|NA
CASSEEGDSGTQYF
>TRBJ2-7|TRBV6-1|once
CASSVGDRDHEQYF
>TRBJ1-2|TRBV30|NA
CAWSSDWGLLGGYTF
>TRBJ2-1|TRBV7-9|NA
CASSSPRTSGVYNEQFF
>TRBJ2-3|TRBV29-1|NA
CSVVWGPADTQYF
>TRBJ2-7|TRBV28|once
CASSLGVSAQEQYF